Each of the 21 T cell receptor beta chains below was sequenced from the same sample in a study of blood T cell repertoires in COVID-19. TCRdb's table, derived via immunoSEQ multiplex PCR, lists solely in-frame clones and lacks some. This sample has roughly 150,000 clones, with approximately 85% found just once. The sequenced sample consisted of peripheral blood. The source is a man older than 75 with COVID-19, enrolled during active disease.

CDR3 amino acids: CASSPYTDTQYF. CDR3 nucleotides: TGTGCCAGCAGCCCTTACACAGATACGCAGTATTTT. The chain couples TRBV5-6 to TRBJ2-3, with D hard to call. The CDR3 has 12 residues. In germline, CDR1 is SGHDT, CDR2 YYEEEE. V was pared by 4 bases and J by 2 bases, with 5 bases between.

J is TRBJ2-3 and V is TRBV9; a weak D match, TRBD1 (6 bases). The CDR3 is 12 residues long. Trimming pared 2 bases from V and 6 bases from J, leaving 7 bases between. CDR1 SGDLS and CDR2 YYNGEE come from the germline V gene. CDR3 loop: CASSVRGDTQYF. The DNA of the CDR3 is TGTGCCAGCAGCGTCAGGGGTGATACGCAGTATTTT.

This chain's CDR3 is CASSLGWQGDEKLFF. In DNA, the CDR3 is TGTGCCAGCAGCCTTGGGTGGCAGGGGGATGAAAAACTGTTTTTT. V is TRBV3-1 (or the pseudogene TRBV3-2) and J is TRBJ1-4, with TRBD1 matching 7 bases. CDR1 is LGHDT, CDR2 YNNKEL, per germline (reference sequence). The V gene end was trimmed by 4 bases and the J gene end by 6 bases; junction bases not matched to a gene: 8. The CDR3 is 15 residues long.

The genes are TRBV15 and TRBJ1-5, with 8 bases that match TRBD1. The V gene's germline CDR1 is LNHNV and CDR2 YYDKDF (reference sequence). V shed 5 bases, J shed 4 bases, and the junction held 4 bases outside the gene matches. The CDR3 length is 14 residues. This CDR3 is CATSPDRANQPQHF. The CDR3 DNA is TGTGCCACCAGCCCGGACAGGGCGAATCAGCCCCAGCATTTT.

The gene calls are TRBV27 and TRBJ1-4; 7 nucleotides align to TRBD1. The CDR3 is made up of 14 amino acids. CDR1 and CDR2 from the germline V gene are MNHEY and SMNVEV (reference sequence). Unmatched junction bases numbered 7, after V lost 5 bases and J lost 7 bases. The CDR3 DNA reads TGTGCCAGCAGTATCCGACAGGGAGTTGAAAAACTGTTTTTT. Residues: CASSIRQGVEKLFF.

Here the CDR3 DNA reads TGTGCCAGCAGCTTAAACAGGGGGGGACAAAACATTCAGTACTTC. Amino acids: CASSLNRGGQNIQYF. V usage is TRBV11-2 and J usage is TRBJ2-4, with a possible D match to TRBD1 (8 bases). CDR1 is SGHAT, CDR2 FQNNGV, per germline. The V end was cut by 2 bases, the J end by 5 bases, with 13 bases between. CDR3 length equals 15 residues.

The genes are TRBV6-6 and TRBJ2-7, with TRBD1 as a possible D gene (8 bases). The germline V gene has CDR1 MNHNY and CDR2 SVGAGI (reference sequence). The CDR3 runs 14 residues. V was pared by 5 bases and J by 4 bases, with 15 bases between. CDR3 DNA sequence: TGTGCCAGCAGTCTGACAGGGGAGGGGTACGAGCAGTACTTC. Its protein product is CASSLTGEGYEQYF.

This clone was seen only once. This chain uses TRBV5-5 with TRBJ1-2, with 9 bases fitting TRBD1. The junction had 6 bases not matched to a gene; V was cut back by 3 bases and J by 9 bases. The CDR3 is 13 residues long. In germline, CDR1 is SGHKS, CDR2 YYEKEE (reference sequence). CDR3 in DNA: TGTGCCAGCAGCTCGCCCGGGACAGGGCGCTACACCTTC. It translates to CASSSPGTGRYTF. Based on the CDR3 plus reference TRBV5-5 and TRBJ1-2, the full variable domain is DAGVTQSPTHLIKTRGQQVTLRCSPISGHKSVSWYQQVLGQGPQFIFQYYEKEERGRGNFPDRFSARQFPNYSSELNVNALLLGDSALYLCASSSPGTGRYTFGSGTRLTVV.

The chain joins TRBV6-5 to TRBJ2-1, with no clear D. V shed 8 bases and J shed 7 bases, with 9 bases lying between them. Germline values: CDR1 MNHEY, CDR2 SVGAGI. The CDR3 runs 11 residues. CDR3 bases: TGTGCCAGCTATTCCGGGAATGAGCAGTTCTTC. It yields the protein CASYSGNEQFF.

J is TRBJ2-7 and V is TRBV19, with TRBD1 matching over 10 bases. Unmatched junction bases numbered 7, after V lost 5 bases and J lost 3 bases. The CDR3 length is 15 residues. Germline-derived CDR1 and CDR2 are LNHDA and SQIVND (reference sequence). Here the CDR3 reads CASSYDRGRNYEQYF. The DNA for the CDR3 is TGTGCCAGTAGTTACGACAGGGGGCGAAACTACGAGCAGTACTTC.

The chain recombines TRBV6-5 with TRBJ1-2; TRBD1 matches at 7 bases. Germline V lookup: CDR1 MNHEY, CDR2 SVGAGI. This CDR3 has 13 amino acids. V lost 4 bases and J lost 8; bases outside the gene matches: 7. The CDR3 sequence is CASSSRQGQGYTF. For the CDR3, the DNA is TGTGCCAGCAGTTCCCGACAGGGACAGGGCTACACCTTC.

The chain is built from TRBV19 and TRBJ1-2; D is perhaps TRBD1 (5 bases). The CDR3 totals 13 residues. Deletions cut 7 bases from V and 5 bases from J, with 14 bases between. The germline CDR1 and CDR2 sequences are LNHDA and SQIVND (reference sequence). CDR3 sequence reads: CASKSQGEYGYTF. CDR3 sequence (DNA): TGTGCCAGTAAGTCCCAGGGCGAATATGGCTACACCTTC.

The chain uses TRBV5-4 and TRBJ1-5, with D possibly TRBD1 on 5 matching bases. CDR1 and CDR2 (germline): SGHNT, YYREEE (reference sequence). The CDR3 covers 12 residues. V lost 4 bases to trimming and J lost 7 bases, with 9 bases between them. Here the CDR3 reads CASSIDSQPQHF. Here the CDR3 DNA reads TGTGCCAGCAGCATTGACAGCCAGCCCCAGCATTTT.

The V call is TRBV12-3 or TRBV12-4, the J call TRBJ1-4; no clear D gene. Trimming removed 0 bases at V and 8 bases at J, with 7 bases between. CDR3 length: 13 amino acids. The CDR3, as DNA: TGTGCCAGCAGTTTAGCGTGGGAGGAAAAACTGTTTTTT. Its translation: CASSLAWEEKLFF.

The chain's CDR3 is CAISDNREYNQPQHF. CDR3 nucleotide sequence: TGTGCCATCAGTGATAACAGGGAATACAATCAGCCCCAGCATTTT. The chain carries TRBV10-3 and TRBJ1-5; tentatively, D is TRBD1 (6 bases). The germline CDR1 and CDR2 sequences are ENHRY and SYGVKD. CDR3 length: 15 residues. V dropped 3 bases and J dropped 3 bases, with 12 bases sitting between them.

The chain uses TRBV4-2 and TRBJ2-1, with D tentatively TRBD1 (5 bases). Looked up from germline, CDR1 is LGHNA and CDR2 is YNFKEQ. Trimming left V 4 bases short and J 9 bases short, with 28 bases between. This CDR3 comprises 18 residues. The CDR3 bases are TGTGCCAGCAGCCTCGTTCAAGGGGTCCGGGCTACAAGAGGTGAGCAGTTCTTC. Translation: CASSLVQGVRATRGEQFF.

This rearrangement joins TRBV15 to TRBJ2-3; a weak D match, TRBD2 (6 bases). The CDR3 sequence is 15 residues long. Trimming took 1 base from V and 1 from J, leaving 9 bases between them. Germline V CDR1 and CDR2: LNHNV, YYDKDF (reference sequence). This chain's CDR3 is CATSRVASGTDTQYF. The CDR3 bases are TGTGCCACCAGCAGAGTGGCTAGCGGCACAGATACGCAGTATTTT.

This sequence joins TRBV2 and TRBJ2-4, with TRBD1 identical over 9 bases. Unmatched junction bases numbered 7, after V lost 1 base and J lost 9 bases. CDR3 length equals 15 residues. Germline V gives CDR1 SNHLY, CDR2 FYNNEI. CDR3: CASSEGTGAVSIQYF. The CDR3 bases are TGTGCCAGCAGTGAAGGGACAGGGGCGGTGAGCATTCAGTACTTC. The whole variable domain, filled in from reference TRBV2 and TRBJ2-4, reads EPEVTQTPSHQVTQMGQEVILRCVPISNHLYFYWYRQILGQKVEFLVSFYNNEISEKSEIFDDQFSVERPDGSNFTLKIRSTKLEDSAMYFCASSEGTGAVSIQYFGAGTRLSVL.

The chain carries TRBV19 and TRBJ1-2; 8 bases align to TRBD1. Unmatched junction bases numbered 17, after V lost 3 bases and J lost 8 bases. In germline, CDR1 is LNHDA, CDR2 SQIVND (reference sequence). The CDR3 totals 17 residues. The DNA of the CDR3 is TGTGCCAGTAGTATGTTGGGACAGGCCGGCGCATTCGGGGGCTACACCTTC. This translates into CASSMLGQAGAFGGYTF.

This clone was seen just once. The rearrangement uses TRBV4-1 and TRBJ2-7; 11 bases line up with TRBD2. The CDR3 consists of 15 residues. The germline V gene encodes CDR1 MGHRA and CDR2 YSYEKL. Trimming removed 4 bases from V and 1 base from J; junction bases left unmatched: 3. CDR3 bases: TGCGCCAGCAGCCCCCGGACTAGCGGGTCCTACGAGCAGTACTTC. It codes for CASSPRTSGSYEQYF.

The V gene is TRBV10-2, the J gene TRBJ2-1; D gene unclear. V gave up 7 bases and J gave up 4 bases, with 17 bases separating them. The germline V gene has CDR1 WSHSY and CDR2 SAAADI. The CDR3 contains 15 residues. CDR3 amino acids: CASKVGPLIYNEQFF. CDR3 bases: TGCGCCAGCAAAGTGGGCCCTCTTATTTACAATGAGCAGTTCTTC.